Listed below are T cell receptor beta chains from one sample, sequenced in a study of Ad26.COV2.S vaccination and SARS-CoV-2 variants. Using immunoSEQ multiplex PCR, the repertoire was profiled, and TCRdb retains in-frame clones only, with some absent. The sample contains about 450,000 clones, about 88% of which appear only once. The source material was peripheral blood, sampled in a trial of Ad26.COV2.S vaccine versus placebo. These receptors came from a person between 18 and 65 years old who received the Ad26.COV2.S COVID-19 vaccine or a placebo. Each CDR3 is given with its conserved first and last residue. Clone size is stated in some rows and not others, as once, few, many or a class when expanded.

J gene: TRBJ1-5
clone size: .
CDR3 length: 15
V gene: TRBV28
CDR3 protein: CASAGGWEAVQPQHF

J gene: TRBJ2-1
clone size: .
CDR3 length: 14
V gene: TRBV7-9
CDR3 protein: CASSHQDSRNEQFF

J gene: TRBJ1-6
clone size: .
CDR3 length: 13
V gene: TRBV9
CDR3 protein: CASSVERESPLHF

J gene: TRBJ1-1
clone size: .
CDR3 length: 13
V gene: TRBV14
CDR3 protein: CASSQGWGTEAFF

J gene: TRBJ1-2
clone size: .
CDR3 length: 16
V gene: TRBV28
CDR3 protein: CASSLGWRWGRLGYTF

J gene: TRBJ1-5
clone size: .
CDR3 length: 19
V gene: TRBV19
CDR3 protein: CASSIRGQGVLYSNQPQHF

J gene: TRBJ2-5
clone size: once
CDR3 length: 16
V gene: TRBV4-1
CDR3 protein: CASSHPTAGGWETQYF

J gene: TRBJ2-7
clone size: .
CDR3 length: 14
V gene: TRBV28
CDR3 protein: CASSLRQGRYEQYF

J gene: TRBJ2-1
clone size: .
CDR3 length: 16
V gene: TRBV3-1/TRBV3-2
CDR3 protein: CASSPQGGGRTHEQFF

J gene: TRBJ2-5
clone size: .
CDR3 length: 12
V gene: TRBV2
CDR3 protein: CASSENRETQYF

J gene: TRBJ2-3
clone size: .
CDR3 length: 16
V gene: TRBV6-2/TRBV6-3
CDR3 protein: CASSDWGSLGTDTQYF

J gene: TRBJ2-3
clone size: .
CDR3 length: 14
V gene: TRBV5-1
CDR3 protein: CASSPGQGQDTQYF

J gene: TRBJ1-2
clone size: .
CDR3 length: 13
V gene: TRBV11-2
CDR3 protein: CASSLDYTLLHTF

J gene: TRBJ2-5
clone size: .
CDR3 length: 16
V gene: TRBV4-2
CDR3 protein: CASSQDGAGEEETQYF

J gene: TRBJ1-4
clone size: .
CDR3 length: 18
V gene: TRBV19
CDR3 protein: CASSPRGPVRGRNEKLFF

J gene: TRBJ2-2
clone size: .
CDR3 length: 16
V gene: TRBV18
CDR3 protein: CASSPPRERPTGELFF

J gene: TRBJ2-7
clone size: .
CDR3 length: 10
V gene: TRBV25-1
CDR3 protein: CASSLGVKYF

J gene: TRBJ1-6
clone size: .
CDR3 length: 13
V gene: TRBV12-3/TRBV12-4
CDR3 protein: CASSPLGISPLHF

J gene: TRBJ1-5
clone size: .
CDR3 length: 13
V gene: TRBV10-3
CDR3 protein: CAPRGASNQPQHF

J gene: TRBJ2-2
clone size: .
CDR3 length: 16
V gene: TRBV28
CDR3 protein: CASSSTGNRYTGELFF

J gene: TRBJ2-2
clone size: .
CDR3 length: 15
V gene: TRBV10-1
CDR3 protein: CASSARARNTGELFF

J gene: TRBJ1-2
clone size: .
CDR3 length: 15
V gene: TRBV5-1
CDR3 protein: CASSLEGGSSYGYTF

J gene: TRBJ2-1
clone size: .
CDR3 length: 18
V gene: TRBV10-3
CDR3 protein: CAISTSPAGGSSYNEQFF

J gene: TRBJ1-4
clone size: once
CDR3 length: 16
V gene: TRBV12-5
CDR3 protein: CASGQARGQGYEKLFF

J gene: TRBJ2-1
clone size: .
CDR3 length: 14
V gene: TRBV27
CDR3 protein: CASTWTGWSNEQFF

J gene: TRBJ2-1
clone size: .
CDR3 length: 15
V gene: TRBV7-9
CDR3 protein: CASSLLGEVDNEQFF

J gene: TRBJ2-3
clone size: .
CDR3 length: 14
V gene: TRBV6-2/TRBV6-3
CDR3 protein: CASSYVGYRDTQYF

J gene: TRBJ2-5
clone size: .
CDR3 length: 15
V gene: TRBV7-2
CDR3 protein: CASSLEGTTGETQYF

J gene: TRBJ1-6
clone size: few
CDR3 length: 13
V gene: TRBV6-5
CDR3 protein: CASRTGGHSPLHF

J gene: TRBJ1-5
clone size: .
CDR3 length: 15
V gene: TRBV5-5
CDR3 protein: CASSLKDSHNQPQHF

J gene: TRBJ2-2
clone size: once
CDR3 length: 14
V gene: TRBV7-2
CDR3 protein: CASSLAQNTGELFF

J gene: TRBJ2-3
clone size: .
CDR3 length: 14
V gene: TRBV5-1
CDR3 protein: CASSGGTVADTQYF

J gene: TRBJ2-3
clone size: .
CDR3 length: 16
V gene: TRBV9
CDR3 protein: CASSAEGTVWGDTQYF

J gene: TRBJ2-6
clone size: .
CDR3 length: 14
V gene: TRBV5-1
CDR3 protein: CASSPGSGANVLTF

J gene: TRBJ1-2
clone size: .
CDR3 length: 14
V gene: TRBV10-3
CDR3 protein: CAISESSMTGRYTF

J gene: TRBJ1-3
clone size: .
CDR3 length: 13
V gene: TRBV6-6
CDR3 protein: CASRPVSGNTIYF

J gene: TRBJ2-3
clone size: .
CDR3 length: 16
V gene: TRBV3-1/TRBV3-2
CDR3 protein: CASSQTTSGATDTQYF

J gene: TRBJ1-6
clone size: .
CDR3 length: 12
V gene: TRBV10-3
CDR3 protein: CATSTEGSPLHF

J gene: TRBJ2-2
clone size: once
CDR3 length: 17
V gene: TRBV6-4
CDR3 protein: CASSMTGALLNTGELFF

J gene: TRBJ2-1
clone size: .
CDR3 length: 15
V gene: TRBV6-5
CDR3 protein: CASSYGGGPDNEQFF

J gene: TRBJ2-1
clone size: .
CDR3 length: 15
V gene: TRBV6-4
CDR3 protein: CASRPDRSSYNEQFF

J gene: TRBJ2-5
clone size: .
CDR3 length: 13
V gene: TRBV11-2
CDR3 protein: CASTSGVKETQYF

J gene: TRBJ2-1
clone size: .
CDR3 length: 15
V gene: TRBV5-1
CDR3 protein: CASRPNRDSGNEQFF

J gene: TRBJ2-1
clone size: .
CDR3 length: 11
V gene: TRBV7-9
CDR3 protein: CASSLRNEQFF

J gene: TRBJ2-7
clone size: .
CDR3 length: 15
V gene: TRBV9
CDR3 protein: CASSGQGAAAYEQYF

J gene: TRBJ2-1
clone size: .
CDR3 length: 15
V gene: TRBV5-1
CDR3 protein: CASRGGDSARNEQFF

J gene: TRBJ2-5
clone size: .
CDR3 length: 13
V gene: TRBV2
CDR3 protein: CASSDESMETQYF

J gene: TRBJ2-2
clone size: .
CDR3 length: 15
V gene: TRBV29-1
CDR3 protein: CSVEGVQGGTGELFF

J gene: TRBJ2-5
clone size: .
CDR3 length: 17
V gene: TRBV7-2
CDR3 protein: CASSLGTSGRDGTPQYF

J gene: TRBJ1-2
clone size: .
CDR3 length: 15
V gene: TRBV18
CDR3 protein: CASSPTMGQSYGYTF

J gene: TRBJ2-1
clone size: .
CDR3 length: 15
V gene: TRBV9
CDR3 protein: CASSPGTGTLHEQFF

J gene: TRBJ2-7
clone size: .
CDR3 length: 15
V gene: TRBV19
CDR3 protein: CASSTILGGRYEQYF

J gene: TRBJ1-4
clone size: .
CDR3 length: 13
V gene: TRBV6-5
CDR3 protein: CASTVHSNEKLFF

J gene: TRBJ1-4
clone size: .
CDR3 length: 14
V gene: TRBV11-2
CDR3 protein: CASSLWGGNEKLFF

J gene: TRBJ1-1
clone size: .
CDR3 length: 14
V gene: TRBV5-1
CDR3 protein: CASSLLTGDTEAFF

J gene: TRBJ1-1
clone size: .
CDR3 length: 11
V gene: TRBV14
CDR3 protein: CAFRGNTEAFF

J gene: TRBJ1-4
clone size: .
CDR3 length: 17
V gene: TRBV5-1
CDR3 protein: CASSLGDSSSPIEKLFF

J gene: TRBJ2-3
clone size: .
CDR3 length: 16
V gene: TRBV18
CDR3 protein: CASSPLASGSTDTQYF

J gene: TRBJ1-2
clone size: once
CDR3 length: 13
V gene: TRBV6-5
CDR3 protein: CASRGGNGYGYTF